The 27 T cell receptor beta chains below come from one sample, sequenced in a study of human T cells and chemical hapten exposure. Each CDR3 protein gets one entry after TCRdb re-called the RACE reads with MiXCR. The sample contains under 400,000 distinct CDR3 sequences, roughly 4.6% of which appear only once. Time point noted: pre-sensitization, week 0. As to treatment: therapeutic diphenylcyclopropenone sensitization with weekly scalp DPC. The sample here was whole blood, taken in connection with sensitization to the hapten diphenylcyclopropenone (DPC). All receptors derive from a woman in her forties or fifties with alopecia areata. Some clones in this sample may be carry-over from other donors' samples.

This clonotype was detected many times. The chain employs TRBV18 and TRBJ2-1; D is unclear. Germline assignment: CDR1 KGHSH and CDR2 LQKENI. V lost 6 bases and J lost 6, with 15 bases in between. The CDR3 extends over 14 amino acids. For the CDR3, the DNA is TGTGCCAGCTCCCCTAAGGTAGAGTCCAATGAGCAGTTCTTC. The encoded protein is CASSPKVESNEQFF.

V and J are TRBV2 and TRBJ2-5; no reliable D call. This CDR3 region has 13 residues. V shed 3 bases and J shed 0 bases, with 5 bases lying between them. CDR1 SNHLY and CDR2 FYNNEI come from the germline V gene. This chain's CDR3 is CASSDTNQETQYF. The DNA of the CDR3 is TGTGCCAGCAGTGACACAAACCAAGAGACCCAGTACTTC.

This clonotype was seen a handful of times. The chain links TRBV5-6 to TRBJ1-1, with a tentative D call TRBD1 (6 bases). Trimming pared 5 bases from V and 4 bases from J, leaving 15 bases between. Germline V gene sequence: CDR1 SGHDT, CDR2 YYEEEE. CDR3 length equals 14 residues. CDR3: CASSWTDGGTEAFF. The CDR3 DNA reads TGTGCCAGCAGTTGGACAGATGGGGGCACTGAAGCTTTCTTT.

This clonotype was recorded many times. The gene calls are TRBV6-1 and TRBJ1-1, with a weak D call TRBD1 (6 bases). Trimming shortened V by 6 bases and J by 4 bases, and 12 bases separated the two germline ends. CDR3 size: 13 residues. Germline loops: CDR1 MNHNS, CDR2 SASEGT. The CDR3 coding sequence is TGTGCCAGCAGAAACAGGGAGTCCACTGAAGCTTTCTTT. This translates into CASRNRESTEAFF.

This clonotype was observed many times. The J gene is TRBJ2-7, the V gene TRBV29-1; TRBD1 agrees at 9 bases. Trimming removed 7 bases from V and 6 bases from J; junction bases left unmatched: 10. Germline CDR1 SQVTM, CDR2 ANQGSEA. The CDR3 length is 13 residues. CDR3 in amino acids: CSATPGQGPEQYF. CDR3 DNA: TGCAGCGCGACTCCGGGACAGGGCCCCGAGCAGTACTTC.

For this clonotype: Given a much more abundant clone one base away, this may be a read error. This sequence joins TRBV5-6 and TRBJ2-3; D perhaps matches TRBD2 (6 bases). This CDR3 has 14 amino acids. V lost 4 bases and J 2 bases, leaving 11 bases between the germline ends. Germline V lookup: CDR1 SGHDT, CDR2 YYEEEE. CDR3 sequence reads: CASSPGLFTDTQYF. The CDR3 DNA is TGTGCCAGCAGCCCGGGACTTTTCACAGATACGCAGTATTTT.

This clonotype turned up a few times. J is TRBJ2-4 and V is TRBV5-1, with TRBD1 identical over 7 bases. J gave up 8 bases and V 0 bases, and 11 bases lay outside the gene matches. CDR1 and CDR2 (germline): SGHRS, YFSETQ. The CDR3 spans 16 residues. The CDR3 loop is CASSLEVGRGTDIQYF. The CDR3 DNA follows: TGCGCCAGCAGCTTGGAGGTGGGCAGGGGGACGGACATTCAGTACTTC.

This clonotype has a count of ten or more. This chain uses TRBV12-3 or TRBV12-4 with TRBJ1-2; TRBD1 might be the D (6 bases). The CDR3 loop spans 15 amino acids. Trimming removed 3 bases at V and 5 bases at J, with 16 bases between. The CDR3 region has the DNA TGTGCCAGCAGTTTCGCTGGGGGCCGCCAATATGGCTACACCTTC. Its translation is CASSFAGGRQYGYTF.

J is TRBJ2-3 and V is TRBV2; the D call may be TRBD1 or TRBD2 (6 bases each). CDR3 size: 15 residues. Looked up from germline, CDR1 is SNHLY and CDR2 is FYNNEI. The V end was cut by 10 bases, the J end by 2 bases, with 19 bases between. CDR3 coding DNA: TGTGCCATCAACCGTGGGCCGGGGGCCACAGATACGCAGTATTTT. It is translated as CAINRGPGATDTQYF.

This clonotype showed up just a few times. The rearrangement links TRBV10-2 to TRBJ1-4, with D uncertain. Germline V gene lookup returns CDR1 WSHSY and CDR2 SAAADI. Trimming cost V 9 bases and J 0 bases, with 14 bases left between them. This CDR3 spans 15 amino acids. The CDR3 nucleotides read TGCGCCAGACCAAGGACGGAAGCAACTAATGAAAAACTGTTTTTT. Amino acids: CARPRTEATNEKLFF.

The table lists this clonotype with many counts. The chain recombines TRBV20-1 with TRBJ1-6, with TRBD1 as a possible D gene (5 bases). The CDR3 contains 14 residues. CDR1 and CDR2 from the germline V gene are DFQATT and SNEGSKA (reference sequence). Trimming removed 3 bases from V and 4 bases from J, with 10 bases in between. CDR3 amino acids: CSASRREYNSPLHF. The CDR3 DNA follows: TGCAGTGCTAGTCGCAGGGAATATAATTCACCCCTCCACTTT.

This clonotype occurred a few times. In DNA form, the CDR3 reads TGCGCCAGCAGCCAAGTGGCGGGGGGAAGAACTGAAGCTTTCTTT. The encoded protein is CASSQVAGGRTEAFF. This sequence joins TRBV4-1 and TRBJ1-1; D possibly corresponds to TRBD1 (5 bases). Germline values: CDR1 MGHRA, CDR2 YSYEKL. V was cut by 1 base and J by 5 bases, with 14 bases left in between. The CDR3 consists of 15 residues.

This clonotype was picked up many times. CDR3 nucleotides: TGTGCCAGCAGCTTAGGGCGAGGACAGGGCTGGTCACCCCTCCACTTT. It translates to CASSLGRGQGWSPLHF. The chain uses TRBV7-2 and TRBJ1-6; 8 positions match TRBD1. The ends lost 1 base at V and 10 bases at J; junction bases unmatched: 9. CDR1 and CDR2 from the germline V gene are SGHTA and FQGNSA. This CDR3 spans 16 amino acids. The full variable domain, rest sourced from reference TRBV7-2 and TRBJ1-6, is GAGVSQSPSNKVTEKGKDVELRCDPISGHTALYWYRQSLGQGLEFLIYFQGNSAPDKSGLPSDRFSAERTGGSVSTLTIQRTQQEDSAVYLCASSLGRGQGWSPLHFGNGTRLTVT.

At least ten counts were recorded for this clonotype. V and J are TRBV29-1 and TRBJ1-1; no firm D call. CDR1 and CDR2 from the germline V gene are SQVTM and ANQGSEA. The CDR3 spans 12 residues. V was shortened by 8 bases and J by 11 bases, with 21 bases between the two germline ends. CDR3 protein: CSTQISGSVAFF. The CDR3, as DNA: TGCAGCACCCAGATTTCTGGCAGTGTTGCTTTCTTT.

The chain recombines TRBV12-3 or TRBV12-4 with TRBJ2-2, with 7 bases aligning to TRBD1. Trimming at V came to 6 bases and at J to 6 bases, leaving 1 base not matched to a gene. This CDR3 spans 12 amino acids. CDR3 loop: CASRRGPGELFF. CDR3 coding DNA: TGTGCCAGCAGGAGGGGGCCCGGGGAGCTGTTTTTT.

CDR3 nucleotides: TGTGCCAGCAACGACCCTACGCGGGAGCTGTTTTTT. This codes for CASNDPTRELFF. The genes are TRBV6-2 or TRBV6-3 and TRBJ2-2; no definite D call. Per germline, CDR1 MNHEY and CDR2 SVGEGT. The CDR3 has 12 amino acids. V lost 7 bases to trimming and J lost 9 bases, with 12 bases between them.

J is TRBJ1-1 and V is TRBV7-6; D unclear. The CDR3 is made up of 13 amino acids. In germline, CDR1 is SGHVS, CDR2 FNYEAQ. V was trimmed by 1 base and J by 4 bases, leaving 7 bases between them. The chain's CDR3 is CASSLDGLTEAFF. As DNA, the CDR3 is TGTGCCAGCAGCTTAGACGGCCTCACTGAAGCTTTCTTT.

This clonotype was detected a few times. V is TRBV6-1 and J is TRBJ2-1; TRBD2 agrees at 9 bases. The CDR3 runs to 19 residues. J lost 4 bases, V lost 6 bases, and 19 bases had no gene match. Germline V gene lookup returns CDR1 MNHNS and CDR2 SASEGT. DNA of the CDR3: TGTGCCAGCAGCAGGGTAAAGGCGAGCGGGGGGTCAGTATACAATGAGCAGTTCTTC. Amino acid sequence: CASSRVKASGGSVYNEQFF.

This clonotype appeared a few times. V gene TRBV12-3 or TRBV12-4 combines with J gene TRBJ2-7; 8 bases line up with TRBD1. This CDR3 contains 15 residues. J lost 6 bases, V lost 3 bases, and 10 bases had no gene match. Here the CDR3 DNA reads TGTGCCAGCAGTTTTCGCACAGGGGGAGTCAGCGAGCAGTACTTC. This translates into CASSFRTGGVSEQYF.

The table lists this clonotype with a few counts. The chain carries TRBV7-6 and TRBJ2-7; 7 bases are shared with TRBD2. Germline V gene lookup returns CDR1 SGHVS and CDR2 FNYEAQ. V dropped 5 bases and J dropped 4; count of bases not matched to a gene: 14. The CDR3 spans 16 residues. The CDR3 DNA reads TGTGCCAGCAGCCCCGCCCCCCGCGGGAGTTCTTACGAGCAGTACTTC. It codes for CASSPAPRGSSYEQYF.

The gene calls are TRBV3-1 and TRBJ2-3; 12 positions agree with TRBD2. Germline assignment: CDR1 LGHDT and CDR2 YNNKEL (reference sequence). After removal of 6 bases from V and 2 bases from J, the junction contained 6 bases not matched to a gene. The CDR3 runs 16 residues. Here the CDR3 reads CASSVGLAGITDTQYF. CDR3 DNA sequence: TGTGCCAGCAGTGTAGGACTAGCGGGGATCACAGATACGCAGTATTTT.

This clonotype has only a few counts. The chain has TRBV5-1 and TRBJ2-1; the D is unclear. Deletions cut 2 bases from V and 6 bases from J, with 6 bases between. The CDR3 contains 12 residues. Looked up from germline, CDR1 is SGHRS and CDR2 is YFSETQ. The CDR3 loop reads CASSFTGNEQFF. CDR3 nucleotides: TGCGCCAGCAGCTTCACGGGCAATGAGCAGTTCTTC.

This chain uses TRBV6-6 with TRBJ1-2; weak D call: TRBD1 (6 bases). This CDR3 contains 14 residues. V was cut by 5 bases and J by 5 bases, with 15 bases left in between. Germline V gives CDR1 MNHNY, CDR2 SVGAGI (reference sequence). The CDR3 bases are TGTGCCAGCAGTCCCCACAGGGATCGATATGGCTACACCTTC. Its translation: CASSPHRDRYGYTF.

This chain links TRBV11-2 with TRBJ2-5; 11 bases line up with TRBD2. Germline CDR1 reads SGHAT; CDR2 reads FQNNGV. Trimming at V came to 0 bases and at J to 6 bases, leaving 6 bases not matched to a gene. The length of the CDR3 is 16 residues. DNA for the CDR3: TGTGCCAGCAGCTTAGATCTCCTAGCGGGAGGTCAGACCCAGTACTTC. This sequence encodes CASSLDLLAGGQTQYF.

The chain carries TRBV14 and TRBJ2-1, with 8 bases aligning to TRBD2. V lost 0 bases and J lost 6; bases outside the gene matches: 13. From germline, CDR1 is SGHDN and CDR2 FVKESK. This CDR3 is built from 18 residues. CDR3 in DNA: TGTGCCAGCAGCCAAGAATTGATCTTCACTAGCGGTTTCAATGAGCAGTTCTTC. This encodes CASSQELIFTSGFNEQFF.

This clonotype was seen ten or more times. The chain recombines TRBV12-3 or TRBV12-4 with TRBJ2-1; 12 bases fit TRBD1. The CDR3 sequence is 15 residues long. With 4 bases clipped from V and 9 bases from J, the junction kept 7 bases outside the gene matches. CDR3 in amino acids: CASSSLGQGASEQFF. As DNA, the CDR3 is TGTGCCAGCAGTTCCTTGGGACAGGGGGCTAGTGAGCAGTTCTTC.

This chain uses TRBV5-6 with TRBJ2-7; 7 bases are shared with TRBD1. Germline-derived CDR1 and CDR2 are SGHDT and YYEEEE. This CDR3 is 16 amino acids long. V shed 5 bases and J 2 bases; nucleotides not matched to a gene: 13. This CDR3 reads CASSFTSGGEAYEQYF. DNA for the CDR3: TGTGCCAGCAGTTTTACCTCAGGGGGAGAGGCCTACGAGCAGTACTTC.